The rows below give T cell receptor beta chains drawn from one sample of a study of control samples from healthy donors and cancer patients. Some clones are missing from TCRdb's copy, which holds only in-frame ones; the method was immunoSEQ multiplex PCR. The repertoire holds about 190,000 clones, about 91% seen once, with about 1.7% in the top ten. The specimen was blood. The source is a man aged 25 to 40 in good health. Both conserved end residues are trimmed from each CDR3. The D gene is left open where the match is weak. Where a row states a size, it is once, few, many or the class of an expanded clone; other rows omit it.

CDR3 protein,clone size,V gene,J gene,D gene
ASSLGTGTYNEQF,NA,TRBV5-6,TRBJ2-1,TRBD1
ASSLDKASYGYT,NA,TRBV7-9,TRBJ1-2,NA
AWSIFRGRETQY,NA,TRBV30,TRBJ2-5,NA
ASSLAWIEGRAF,NA,TRBV5-6,TRBJ1-1,NA
ASSLLTAGGETQY,NA,TRBV27,TRBJ2-5,TRBD2
AWSRDRNYGYT,NA,TRBV30,TRBJ1-2,NA
SVVDRVGQPQH,NA,TRBV29-1,TRBJ1-5,TRBD1
ASSLRREGGYGYT,few,TRBV7-8,TRBJ1-2,NA
ASSYGGTGAYEQY,NA,TRBV6-5,TRBJ2-7,TRBD1
ASSLDSVTGAWTDTQY,NA,TRBV5-1,TRBJ2-3,NA